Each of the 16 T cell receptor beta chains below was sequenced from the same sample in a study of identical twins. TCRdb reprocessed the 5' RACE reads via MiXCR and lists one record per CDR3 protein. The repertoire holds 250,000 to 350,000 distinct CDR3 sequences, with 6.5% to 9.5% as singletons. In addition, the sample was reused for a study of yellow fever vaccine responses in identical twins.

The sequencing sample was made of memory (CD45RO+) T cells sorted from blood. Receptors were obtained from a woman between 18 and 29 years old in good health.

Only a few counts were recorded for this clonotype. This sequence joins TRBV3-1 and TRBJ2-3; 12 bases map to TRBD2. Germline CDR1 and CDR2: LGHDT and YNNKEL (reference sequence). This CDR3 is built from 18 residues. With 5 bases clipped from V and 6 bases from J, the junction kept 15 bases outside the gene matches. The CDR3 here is CASSKKSLAGGARDTQYF. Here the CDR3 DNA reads TGTGCCAGCAGCAAAAAGAGTCTAGCGGGGGGGGCCCGTGATACGCAGTATTTT.

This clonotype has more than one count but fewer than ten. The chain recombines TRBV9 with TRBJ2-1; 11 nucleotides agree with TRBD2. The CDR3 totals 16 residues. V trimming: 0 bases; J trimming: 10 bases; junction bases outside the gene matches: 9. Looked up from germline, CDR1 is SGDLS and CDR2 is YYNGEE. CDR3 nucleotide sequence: TGTGCCAGCAGCGTAGGTGAACTAGCGGGGGTCGTAGAGCAGTTCTTC. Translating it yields CASSVGELAGVVEQFF.

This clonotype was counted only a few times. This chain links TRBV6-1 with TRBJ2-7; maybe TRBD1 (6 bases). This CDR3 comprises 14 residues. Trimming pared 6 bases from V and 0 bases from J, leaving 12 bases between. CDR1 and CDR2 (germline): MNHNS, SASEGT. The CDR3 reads CASRPNRVSYEQYF. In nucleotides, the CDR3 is TGTGCCAGCAGGCCCAACAGGGTCTCCTACGAGCAGTACTTC.

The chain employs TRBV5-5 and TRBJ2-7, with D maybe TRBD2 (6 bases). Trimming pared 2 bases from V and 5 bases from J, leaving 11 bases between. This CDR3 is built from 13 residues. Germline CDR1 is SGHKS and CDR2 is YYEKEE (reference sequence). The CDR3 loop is CASSFPGGNEQYV. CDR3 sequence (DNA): TGTGCCAGCAGCTTCCCAGGAGGGAACGAGCAGTACGTC.

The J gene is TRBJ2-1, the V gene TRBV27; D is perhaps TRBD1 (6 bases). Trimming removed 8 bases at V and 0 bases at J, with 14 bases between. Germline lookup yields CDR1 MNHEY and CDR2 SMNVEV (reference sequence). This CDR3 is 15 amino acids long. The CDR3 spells CASHGQPSSYNEQFF. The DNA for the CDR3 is TGTGCCAGCCACGGACAGCCGAGCTCCTACAATGAGCAGTTCTTC.

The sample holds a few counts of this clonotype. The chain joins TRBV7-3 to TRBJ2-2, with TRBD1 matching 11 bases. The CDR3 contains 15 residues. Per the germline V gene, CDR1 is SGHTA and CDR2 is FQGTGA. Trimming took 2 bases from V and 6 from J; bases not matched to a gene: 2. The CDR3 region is CASSLLGQGAGELFF. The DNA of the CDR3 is TGTGCCAGCAGCTTACTGGGACAGGGGGCCGGGGAGCTGTTTTTT.

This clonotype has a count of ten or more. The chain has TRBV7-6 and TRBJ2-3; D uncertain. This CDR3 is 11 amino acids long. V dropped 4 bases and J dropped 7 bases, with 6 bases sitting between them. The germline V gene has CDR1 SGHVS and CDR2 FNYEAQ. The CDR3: CASSSTYTQYF. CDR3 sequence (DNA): TGTGCCAGCAGCTCGACTTATACGCAGTATTTT.

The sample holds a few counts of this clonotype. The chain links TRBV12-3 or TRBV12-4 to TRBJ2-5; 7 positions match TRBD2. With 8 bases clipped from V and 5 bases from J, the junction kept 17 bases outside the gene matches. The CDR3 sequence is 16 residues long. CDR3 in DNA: TGTGCCAGCGCTTCGGGGAGGGCGGGCCTCGACGAGACCCAGTACTTC. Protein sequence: CASASGRAGLDETQYF.

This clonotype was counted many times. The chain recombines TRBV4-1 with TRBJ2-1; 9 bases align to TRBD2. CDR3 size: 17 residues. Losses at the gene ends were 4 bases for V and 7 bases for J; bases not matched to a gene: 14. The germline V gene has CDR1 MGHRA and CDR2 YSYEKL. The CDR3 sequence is CASSRGGLATLGNEQFF. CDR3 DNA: TGCGCCAGCAGCCGCGGCGGACTAGCGACTCTTGGGAATGAGCAGTTCTTC.

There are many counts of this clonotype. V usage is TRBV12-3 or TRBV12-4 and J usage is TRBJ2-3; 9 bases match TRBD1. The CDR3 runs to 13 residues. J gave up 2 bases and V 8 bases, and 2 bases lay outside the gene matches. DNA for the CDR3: TGTGCCAGCCGGGACAGGGACACAGATACGCAGTATTTT. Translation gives CASRDRDTDTQYF.

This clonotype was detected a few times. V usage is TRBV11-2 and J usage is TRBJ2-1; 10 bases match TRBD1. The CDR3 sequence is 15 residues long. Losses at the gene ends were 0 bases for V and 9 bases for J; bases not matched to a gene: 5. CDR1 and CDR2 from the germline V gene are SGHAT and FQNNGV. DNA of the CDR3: TGTGCCAGCAGCTTAGAGACAGGGGGCTTAGGTGAGCAGTTCTTC. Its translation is CASSLETGGLGEQFF.

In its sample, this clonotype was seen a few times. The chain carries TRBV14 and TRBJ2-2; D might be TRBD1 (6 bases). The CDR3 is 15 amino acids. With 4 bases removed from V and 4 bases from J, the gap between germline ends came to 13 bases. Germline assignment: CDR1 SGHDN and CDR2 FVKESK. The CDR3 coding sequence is TGTGCCAGCAGCCTACAGGGTCATGCCACCGGGGAGCTGTTTTTT. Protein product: CASSLQGHATGELFF. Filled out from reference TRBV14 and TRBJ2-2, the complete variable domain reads EAGVTQFPSHSVIEKGQTVTLRCDPISGHDNLYWYRRVMGKEIKFLLHFVKESKQDESGMPNNRFLAERTGGTYSTLKVQPAELEDSGVYFCASSLQGHATGELFFGEGSRLTVL.

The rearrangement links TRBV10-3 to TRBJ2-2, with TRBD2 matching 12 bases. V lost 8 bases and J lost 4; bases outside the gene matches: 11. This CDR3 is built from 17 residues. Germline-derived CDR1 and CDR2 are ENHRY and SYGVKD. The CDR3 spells CAIPETSGRGRTGELFF. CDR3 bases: TGTGCCATCCCCGAGACTAGCGGGAGAGGGCGCACCGGGGAGCTGTTTTTT.

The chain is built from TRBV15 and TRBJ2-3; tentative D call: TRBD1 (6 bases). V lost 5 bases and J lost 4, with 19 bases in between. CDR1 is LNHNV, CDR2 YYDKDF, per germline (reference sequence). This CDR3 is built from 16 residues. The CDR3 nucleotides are TGTGCCACCAGCTCTAGGGGGACCCCGGAGGCAGATACGCAGTATTTT. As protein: CATSSRGTPEADTQYF.

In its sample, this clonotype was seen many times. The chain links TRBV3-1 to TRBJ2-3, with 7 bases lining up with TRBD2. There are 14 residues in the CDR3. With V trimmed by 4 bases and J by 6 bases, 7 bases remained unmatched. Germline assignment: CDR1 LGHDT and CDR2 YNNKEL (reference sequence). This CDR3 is CASSLRTRRDTQYF. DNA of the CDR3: TGTGCCAGCAGCCTACGGACTAGACGGGATACGCAGTATTTT.

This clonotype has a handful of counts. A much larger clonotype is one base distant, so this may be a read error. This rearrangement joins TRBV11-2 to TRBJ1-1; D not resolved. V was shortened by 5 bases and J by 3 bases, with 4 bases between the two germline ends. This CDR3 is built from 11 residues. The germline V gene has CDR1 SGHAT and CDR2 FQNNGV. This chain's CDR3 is CASSKDTEAFF. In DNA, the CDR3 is TGTGCCAGCAGCAAGGACACTGAAGCTTTCTTT. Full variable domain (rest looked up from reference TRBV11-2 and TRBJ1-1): EAGVAQSPRYKIIEKRQSVAFWCNPISGHATLYWYQQILGQGPKLLIQFQNNGVVDDSQLPKDRFSAERLKGVDSTLKIQPAKLEDSAVYLCASSKDTEAFFGQGTRLTVV.